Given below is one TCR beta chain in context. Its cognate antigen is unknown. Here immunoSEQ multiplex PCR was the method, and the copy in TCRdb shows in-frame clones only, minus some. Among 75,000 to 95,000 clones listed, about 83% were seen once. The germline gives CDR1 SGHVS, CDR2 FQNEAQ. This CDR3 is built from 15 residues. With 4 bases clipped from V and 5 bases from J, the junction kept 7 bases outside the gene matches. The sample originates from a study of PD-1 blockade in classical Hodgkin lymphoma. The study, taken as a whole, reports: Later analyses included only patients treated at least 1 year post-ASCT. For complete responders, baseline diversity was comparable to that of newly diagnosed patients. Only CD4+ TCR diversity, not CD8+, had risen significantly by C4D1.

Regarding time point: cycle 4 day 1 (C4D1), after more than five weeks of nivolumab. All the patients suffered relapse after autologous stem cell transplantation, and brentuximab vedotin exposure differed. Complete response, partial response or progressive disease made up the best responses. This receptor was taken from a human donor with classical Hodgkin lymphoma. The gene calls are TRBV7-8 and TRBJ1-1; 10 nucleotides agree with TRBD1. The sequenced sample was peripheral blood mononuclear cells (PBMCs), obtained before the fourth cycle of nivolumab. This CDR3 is CASSSSGTGETEAFF. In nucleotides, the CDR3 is TGTGCCAGCAGCTCAAGCGGGACAGGGGAAACTGAAGCTTTCTTT.